The 14 T cell receptor beta chains below were found in one sample sequenced in a study of blood T cell repertoires in COVID-19. Method: immunoSEQ multiplex PCR; TCRdb's copy keeps in-frame clones and lacks some. Seen here are more than 200,000 clones, 80% to 90% observed once, and the top ten hold roughly 0.69%. The specimen was peripheral blood. These receptor sequences come from a middle-aged man with acute or convalescent COVID-19.

The J gene is TRBJ2-7, the V gene TRBV19; perhaps TRBD2 as D (6 bases). Between the trimmed V and J ends, which lost 5 bases and 7 bases, there was a span of 21 bases. CDR1 is LNHDA, CDR2 SQIVND, per germline (reference sequence). The CDR3 contains 15 residues. The CDR3 region has the DNA TGTGCCAGTAGTGCGTCGACGGGGAGGTCAGGAGAGCAGTACTTC. It encodes CASSASTGRSGEQYF.

V gene TRBV11-2 combines with J gene TRBJ2-7, with a possible D match to TRBD2 (6 bases). Germline CDR1 is SGHAT and CDR2 is FQNNGV. The CDR3 extends over 16 amino acids. The V end lost 7 bases, the J end lost 3 bases, and 22 bases lay between the germline ends. The DNA for the CDR3 is TGTGCCAGCACTCCGCGCCGGGGACTGGGAAGCTACGAGCAGTACTTC. Its protein product is CASTPRRGLGSYEQYF.

V gene TRBV30 combines with J gene TRBJ2-1, with 9 bases that match TRBD2. The germline gives CDR1 GTSNPN, CDR2 SVGIG (reference sequence). The CDR3 is 10 amino acids. With V trimmed by 7 bases and J by 13 bases, 5 bases remained unmatched. The CDR3 nucleotides are TGTGCCTTGTCTAGCGGGGCTCAGTTCTTC. This translates into CALSSGAQFF.

Many counts were recorded for this clone. This chain connects TRBV6-2 or TRBV6-3 to TRBJ1-2; no firm D call. CDR3 size: 11 residues. Germline CDR1 is MNHEY and CDR2 is SVGEGT. V was clipped by 4 bases and J by 6 bases, with 6 bases between them. The CDR3 DNA sequence: TGTGCCAGCAGTTGGGCAGATGGCTACACCTTC. It specifies CASSWADGYTF.

The rearrangement links TRBV28 to TRBJ1-5, with D perhaps matching TRBD1 (5 bases). There are 15 residues in the CDR3. Germline CDR1 MDHEN, CDR2 SYDVKM. V lost 2 bases to trimming and J lost 5 bases, with 13 bases between them. DNA for the CDR3: TGTGCCAGCAGTTTACGGGGGAGAACGGATCAGCCCCAGCATTTT. This gives the protein CASSLRGRTDQPQHF. The full variable domain, in which reference TRBV28 and TRBJ1-5 provide the parts outside the CDR3, is DVKVTQSSRYLVKRTGEKVFLECVQDMDHENMFWYRQDPGLGLRLIYFSYDVKMKEKGDIPEGYSVSREKKERFSLILESASTNQTSMYLCASSLRGRTDQPQHFGDGTRLSIL.

For the CDR3, the DNA is TGCGCCAGCAGCTATGACAGGGATCAGCCCCAGCATTTT. Protein sequence: CASSYDRDQPQHF. The J gene is TRBJ1-5, the V gene TRBV5-1, with 7 bases aligning to TRBD1. Germline-derived CDR1 and CDR2 are SGHRS and YFSETQ. J lost 5 bases, V lost 3 bases, and 2 bases had no gene match. CDR3 length equals 13 residues.

The gene calls are TRBV25-1 and TRBJ2-7, with D unclear. V dropped 7 bases and J dropped 1 base, with 11 bases sitting between them. CDR3 size: 13 residues. Germline values: CDR1 MGHDK, CDR2 SYGVNS. For the CDR3, the DNA is TGTGCCAGCACACCGGGTCATTCCTACGAGCAGTACTTC. Its protein product is CASTPGHSYEQYF.

The chain employs TRBV7-3 and TRBJ1-1, with 9 nucleotides matching TRBD1. Losses at the gene ends were 5 bases for V and 1 base for J; bases not matched to a gene: 5. This CDR3 is 15 amino acids long. Germline CDR1 reads SGHTA; CDR2 reads FQGTGA. For the CDR3, the DNA is TGTGCCAGCAGCATAGGGACAGGGCCGAACACTGAAGCTTTCTTT. Translation: CASSIGTGPNTEAFF.

The chain has TRBV30 and TRBJ1-1; D call uncertain. The germline CDR1 and CDR2 sequences are GTSNPN and SVGIG (reference sequence). The V end lost 2 bases, the J end lost 7 bases, and 14 bases lay between the germline ends. This CDR3 comprises 13 residues. CDR3 in DNA: TGTGCCTGGAGTCCTGGTCAAGCCGTTGAAGCTTTCTTT. The encoded protein is CAWSPGQAVEAFF.

This clone was seen more than once but under ten times. The chain carries TRBV6-5 and TRBJ2-2; 7 bases are a match to TRBD1. Germline-derived CDR1 and CDR2 are MNHEY and SVGAGI. The junction had 7 bases not matched to a gene; V was cut back by 2 bases and J by 4 bases. The CDR3 is 16 residues long. CDR3 DNA sequence: TGTGCCAGCAGTTACGGCCCGACAGGGAGCACCGGGGAGCTGTTTTTT. Its translation: CASSYGPTGSTGELFF.

This clone was picked up one time. The V call is TRBV21-1, the J call TRBJ2-4; no DNA check was done on the table's D call, TRBD2. TRBV21-1 is a documented pseudogene. CDR3 size: 19 residues. CDR3 in DNA: TGTGCCAGCAGCAAAGCTTGGAGGAGTCGTTGGGGACTCGGGGACATTCAGTACTTC. It translates to CASSKAWRSRWGLGDIQYF.

This chain joins TRBV11-1 and TRBJ1-2; 9 bases map to TRBD1. V dropped 0 bases and J dropped 6; count of bases not matched to a gene: 2. CDR3 length equals 14 residues. CDR1 SGHAT and CDR2 FQDESV come from the germline V gene (reference sequence). This chain's CDR3 is CASSLAGQGHGYTF. Written as DNA, the CDR3 is TGTGCCAGCAGCTTAGCGGGACAGGGCCATGGCTACACCTTC.

For the CDR3, the DNA is TGTGCCAGCAGCGTAGGGGCGGGGGCCTTACTGGGCACAGATACGCAGTATTTT. This translates into CASSVGAGALLGTDTQYF. This chain links TRBV9 with TRBJ2-3, with a weak D call TRBD2 (7 bases). CDR1 SGDLS and CDR2 YYNGEE come from the germline V gene. The CDR3 runs to 18 residues. With 0 bases removed from V and 1 base from J, the gap between germline ends came to 18 bases.

The chain recombines TRBV28 with TRBJ1-5; D is uncertain. The CDR3 has 13 residues. The V end lost 5 bases, the J end lost 9 bases, and 14 bases lay between the germline ends. Germline-derived CDR1 and CDR2 are MDHEN and SYDVKM. The CDR3 loop is CASSLTLIRPQHF. CDR3 bases: TGTGCCAGCAGTCTTACACTAATCAGGCCCCAGCATTTT.